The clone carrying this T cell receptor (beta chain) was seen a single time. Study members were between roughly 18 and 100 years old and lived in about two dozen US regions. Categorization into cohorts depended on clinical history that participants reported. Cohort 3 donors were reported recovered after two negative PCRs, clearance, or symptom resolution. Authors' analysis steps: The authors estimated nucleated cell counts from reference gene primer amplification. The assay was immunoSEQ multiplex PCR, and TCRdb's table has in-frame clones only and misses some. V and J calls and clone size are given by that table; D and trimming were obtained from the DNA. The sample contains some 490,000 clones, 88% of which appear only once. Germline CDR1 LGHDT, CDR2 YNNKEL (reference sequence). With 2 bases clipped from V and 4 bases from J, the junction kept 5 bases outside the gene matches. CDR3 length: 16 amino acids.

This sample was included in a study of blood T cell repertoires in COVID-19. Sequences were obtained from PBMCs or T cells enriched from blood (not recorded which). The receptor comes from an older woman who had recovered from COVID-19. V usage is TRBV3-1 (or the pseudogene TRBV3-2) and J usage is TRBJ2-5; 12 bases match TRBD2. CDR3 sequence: CASSQLLAGGGETQYF. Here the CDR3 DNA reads TGTGCCAGCAGCCAATTACTAGCGGGGGGTGGAGAGACCCAGTACTTC.